This TCR beta chain was retrieved from a study of T cells in narcolepsy. On the study more broadly: Enrolled donors included narcolepsy type 1 or type 2 patients and healthy controls.

The study, taken as a whole, reports: Blood of same and different patients, but not healthy controls, reportedly held recurring autoreactive clonotypes. HCRT-specific and TRIB2-specific autoreactive clonotypes appeared among same-patient CSF and blood CD4+ clonotypes.

Clones were sequenced by immunoSEQ multiplex PCR, and TCRdb holds only the in-frame ones, with some missing. This table holds tens of thousands of clones, roughly 79% found once. The sample holds a few counts of this clone. Its antigen is currently unknown. This CDR3 is built from 15 residues. The V end lost 5 bases, the J end lost 3 bases, and 14 bases lay between the germline ends. Germline CDR1 reads MNHEY; CDR2 reads SVGAGI. The chain couples TRBV6-5 to TRBJ1-3; D call uncertain. The clonotype comes from a human donor in good health. Material for sequencing was memory (CD45RA-) CD4+ T cells from blood. This CDR3 is CASSPGLTDGNTIYF. The CDR3 DNA sequence: TGTGCCAGCAGTCCAGGATTAACGGATGGAAACACCATATATTTT.